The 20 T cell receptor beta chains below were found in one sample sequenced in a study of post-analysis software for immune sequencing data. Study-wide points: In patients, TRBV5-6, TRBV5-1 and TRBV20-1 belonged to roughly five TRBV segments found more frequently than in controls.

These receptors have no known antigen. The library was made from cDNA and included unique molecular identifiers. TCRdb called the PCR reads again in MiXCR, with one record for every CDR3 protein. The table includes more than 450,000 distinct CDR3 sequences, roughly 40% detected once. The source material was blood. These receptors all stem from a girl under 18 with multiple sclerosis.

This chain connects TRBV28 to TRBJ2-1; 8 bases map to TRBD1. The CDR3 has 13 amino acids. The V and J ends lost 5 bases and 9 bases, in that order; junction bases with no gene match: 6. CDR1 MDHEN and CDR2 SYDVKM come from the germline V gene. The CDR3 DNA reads TGTGCCAGCAGTCCCACAGGGGGTAGTGAGCAGTTCTTC. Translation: CASSPTGGSEQFF.

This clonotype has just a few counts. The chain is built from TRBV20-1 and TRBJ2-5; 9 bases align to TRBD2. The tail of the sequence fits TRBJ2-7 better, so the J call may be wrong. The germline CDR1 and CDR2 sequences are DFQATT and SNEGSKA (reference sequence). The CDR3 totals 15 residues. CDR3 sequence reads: CSARDGAGGKYEQYF. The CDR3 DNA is TGCAGTGCTAGAGATGGGGCGGGAGGGAAGTACGAGCAGTACTTC.

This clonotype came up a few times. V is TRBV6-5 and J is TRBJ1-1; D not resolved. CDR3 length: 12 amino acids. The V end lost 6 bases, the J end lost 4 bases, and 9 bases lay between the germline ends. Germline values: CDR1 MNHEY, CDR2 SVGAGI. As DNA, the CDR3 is TGTGCCAGCAGAACGTGGGGCACTGAAGCTTTCTTT. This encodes CASRTWGTEAFF.

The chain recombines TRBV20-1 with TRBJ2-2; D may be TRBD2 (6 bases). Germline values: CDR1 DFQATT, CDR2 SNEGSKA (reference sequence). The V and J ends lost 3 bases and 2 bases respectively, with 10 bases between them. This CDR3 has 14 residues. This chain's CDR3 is CSARGLSNTGELFF. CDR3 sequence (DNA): TGCAGTGCTAGGGGACTGTCCAACACCGGGGAGCTGTTTTTT.

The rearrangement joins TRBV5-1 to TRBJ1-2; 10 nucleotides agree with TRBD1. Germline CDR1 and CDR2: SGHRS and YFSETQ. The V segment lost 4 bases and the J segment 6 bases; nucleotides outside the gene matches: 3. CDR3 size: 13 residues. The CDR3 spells CASSTTGGDGYTF. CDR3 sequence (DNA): TGCGCCAGCAGCACGACAGGGGGCGATGGCTACACCTTC. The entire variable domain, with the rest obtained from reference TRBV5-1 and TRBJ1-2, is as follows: KAGVTQTPRYLIKTRGQQVTLSCSPISGHRSVSWYQQTPGQGLQFLFEYFSETQRNKGNFPGRFSGRQFSNSRSEMNVSTLELGDSALYLCASSTTGGDGYTFGSGTRLTVV.

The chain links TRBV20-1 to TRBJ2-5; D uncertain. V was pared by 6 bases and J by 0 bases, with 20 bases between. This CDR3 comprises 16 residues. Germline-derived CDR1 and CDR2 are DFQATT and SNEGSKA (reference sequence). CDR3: CSAMTRDDMYQETQYF. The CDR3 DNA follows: TGCAGTGCGATGACCCGAGATGATATGTACCAAGAGACCCAGTACTTC.

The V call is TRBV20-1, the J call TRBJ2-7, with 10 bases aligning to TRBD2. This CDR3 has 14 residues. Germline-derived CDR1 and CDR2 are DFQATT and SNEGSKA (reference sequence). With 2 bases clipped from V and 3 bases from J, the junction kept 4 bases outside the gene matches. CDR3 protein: CSARRTSGIYEQYF. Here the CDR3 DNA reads TGCAGTGCTAGACGGACTAGCGGCATCTACGAGCAGTACTTC.

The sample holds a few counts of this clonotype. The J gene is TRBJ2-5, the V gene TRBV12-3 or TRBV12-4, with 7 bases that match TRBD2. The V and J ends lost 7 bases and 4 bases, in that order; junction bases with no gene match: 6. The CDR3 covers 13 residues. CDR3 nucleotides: TGTGCCAGCAACCTGGGAGGGCCAGAGACCCAGTACTTC. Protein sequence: CASNLGGPETQYF.

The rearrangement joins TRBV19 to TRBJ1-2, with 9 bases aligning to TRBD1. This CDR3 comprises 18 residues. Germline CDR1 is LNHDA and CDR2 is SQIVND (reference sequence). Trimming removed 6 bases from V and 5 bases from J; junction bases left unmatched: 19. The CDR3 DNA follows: TGTGCCAGTAGCTTCACGATTGGACAGGGGTCCGACGCTTATGGCTACACCTTC. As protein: CASSFTIGQGSDAYGYTF.

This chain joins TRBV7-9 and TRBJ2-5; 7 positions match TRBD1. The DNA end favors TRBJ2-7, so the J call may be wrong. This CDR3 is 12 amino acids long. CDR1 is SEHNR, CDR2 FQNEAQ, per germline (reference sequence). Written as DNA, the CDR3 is TGTGCCAGCAGCCCATACAGGGGCGAGCAGTACTTC. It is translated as CASSPYRGEQYF.

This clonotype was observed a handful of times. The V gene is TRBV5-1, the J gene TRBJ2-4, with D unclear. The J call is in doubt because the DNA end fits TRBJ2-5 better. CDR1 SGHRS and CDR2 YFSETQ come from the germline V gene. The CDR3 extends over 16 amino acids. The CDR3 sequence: CASSLGHGSLQETQYF. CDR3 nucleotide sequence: TGCGCCAGCAGCTTGGGCCACGGATCCTTACAAGAGACCCAGTACTTC.

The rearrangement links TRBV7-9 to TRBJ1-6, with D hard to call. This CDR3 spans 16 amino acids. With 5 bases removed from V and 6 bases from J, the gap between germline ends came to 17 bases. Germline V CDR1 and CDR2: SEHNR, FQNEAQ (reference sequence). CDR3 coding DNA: TGTGCCAGCAGCCCTTATAAAGTATTGGGTAATTCACCCCTCCACTTT. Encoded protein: CASSPYKVLGNSPLHF.

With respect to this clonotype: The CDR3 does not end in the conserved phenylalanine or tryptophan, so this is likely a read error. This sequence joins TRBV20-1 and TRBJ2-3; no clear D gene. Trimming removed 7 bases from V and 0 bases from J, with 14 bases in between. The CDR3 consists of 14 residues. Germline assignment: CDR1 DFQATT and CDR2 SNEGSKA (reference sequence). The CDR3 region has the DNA TGCAGTGTCCAGAAGGACGGGAGCACAGATACGCAGTATTTG. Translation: CSVQKDGSTDTQYL.

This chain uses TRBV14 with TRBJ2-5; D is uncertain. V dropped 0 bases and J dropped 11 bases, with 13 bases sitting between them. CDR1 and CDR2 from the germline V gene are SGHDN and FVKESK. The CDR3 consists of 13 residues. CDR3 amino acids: CASSQDSWKEQYF. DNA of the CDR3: TGTGCCAGCAGCCAAGATTCGTGGAAGGAGCAGTACTTC.

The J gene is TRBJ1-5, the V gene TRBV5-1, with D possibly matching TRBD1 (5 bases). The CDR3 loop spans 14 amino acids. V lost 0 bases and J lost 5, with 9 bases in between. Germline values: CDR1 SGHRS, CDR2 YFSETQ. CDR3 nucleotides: TGCGCCAGCAGCTTGGGAGAGGGGTATCAGCCCCAGCATTTT. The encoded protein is CASSLGEGYQPQHF.

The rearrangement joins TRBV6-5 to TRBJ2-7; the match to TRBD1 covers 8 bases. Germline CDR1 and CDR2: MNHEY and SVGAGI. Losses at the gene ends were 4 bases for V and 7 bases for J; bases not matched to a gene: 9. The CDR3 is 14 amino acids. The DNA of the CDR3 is TGTGCCAGCAGTTTCCCCGGGACAGGAAATGAGCAGTACTTC. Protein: CASSFPGTGNEQYF.

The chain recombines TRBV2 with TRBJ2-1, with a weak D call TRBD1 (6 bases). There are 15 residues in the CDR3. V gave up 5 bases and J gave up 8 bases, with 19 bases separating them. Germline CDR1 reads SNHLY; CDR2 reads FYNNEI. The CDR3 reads CASSRSPGPGDEQFF. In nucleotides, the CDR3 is TGTGCCAGCAGTCGTTCGCCGGGCCCAGGGGATGAGCAGTTCTTC.

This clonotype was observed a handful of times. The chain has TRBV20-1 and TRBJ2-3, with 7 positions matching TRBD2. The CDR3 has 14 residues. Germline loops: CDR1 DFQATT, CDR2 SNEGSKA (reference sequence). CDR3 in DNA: TGCAGCCCGTCGGGGCGGGAGAACACAGATACGCAGTATTTT. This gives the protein CSPSGRENTDTQYF.

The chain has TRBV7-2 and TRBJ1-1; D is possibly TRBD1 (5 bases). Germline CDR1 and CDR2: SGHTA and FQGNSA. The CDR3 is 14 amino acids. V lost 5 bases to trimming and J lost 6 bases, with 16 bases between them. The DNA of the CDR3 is TGTGCCAGCAGCCCGAGCCGACAGACCCCTGAAGCTTTCTTT. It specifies CASSPSRQTPEAFF.

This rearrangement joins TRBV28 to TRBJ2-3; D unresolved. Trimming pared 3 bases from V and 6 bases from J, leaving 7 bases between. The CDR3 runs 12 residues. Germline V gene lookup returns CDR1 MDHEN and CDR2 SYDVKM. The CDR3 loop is CASSFLADTQYF. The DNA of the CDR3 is TGTGCCAGCAGTTTTTTAGCCGATACGCAGTATTTT.